The clone carrying this T cell receptor beta chain was observed a single time. The data stem from a study of T cell responses to AZD1222 COVID-19 vaccine. TCRdb's table, derived via immunoSEQ multiplex PCR, lists solely in-frame clones and lacks some. The data contain approximately 150,000 clones, around 84% of them singletons. The clonotype was recovered from an adult who received the AZD1222 COVID-19 vaccine. The source material was peripheral blood, sampled 28 days after the second AZD1222 dose.

CDR3 in amino acids: CASSFQGTRVYEQYF. The CDR3 DNA follows: TGTGCCAGCAGCTTCCAGGGGACTAGAGTATACGAGCAGTACTTC. The rearrangement links TRBV7-9 to TRBJ2-7; TRBD2 matches at 8 bases. Trimming cost V 3 bases and J 4 bases; bases outside gene matches: 8. The CDR3 runs 15 residues. From germline, CDR1 is SEHNR and CDR2 FQNEAQ (reference sequence).